The text below deals with one T cell receptor beta chain. This receptor's antigen is unknown. Base qualities are not provided; no much larger clone lies one nucleotide away. The sample is drawn from a study of cytomegalovirus exposure and HLA in healthy donors (TCRdb year 2017). About the study as a whole: According to an earlier analysis of 587 of the donors, about 180 million T cells yielded 117 million unique TCR beta sequences and more than 250 Gb of sequence data. An early release covering over 500 HLA-typed donors comprised about 310 gigabases of sequencing data and approximately 85 million unique TCR sequences. HLA typing covered class I and class II loci at four-digit resolution. To predict cytomegalovirus infection status, the study brought together high-throughput TCR immunosequencing, statistical association of individual TCRs with disease status, and machine learning. In the later analysis, no new phenotypic data were used to find candidate immune exposures; instead, reliance was placed on TCR beta sequences and their occurrence across donors. Among the roughly 380 genotyped donors, approximately 82% belonged to the genetic ancestry cluster associated with self-reported Caucasian donors. The aim of the study was to test whether cataloging public T cell receptors could identify signatures of past pathogen exposure. An earlier analysis of approximately 500 of the donors applied high-throughput TCR beta sequencing to assess whether each TCR beta V gene segment acted as functional or pseudogenic. Roughly 5 DR-DQ haplotypes were handled as single units for association and clustering, since linkage in the cohort was strong. All discovery cohort repertoires had been generated on a single sequencing platform. A later genetic analysis used genome-wide SNP genotypes for about 55% of the 666 donors, treating that subset as a discovery cohort. Among around 400 genotyped donors of the cohort, an average of approximately 220,000 unique TCR beta nucleotide sequences was sequenced per donor, of which 15% to 20% were non-productive. To study patterns of TCR occurrence, a later analysis re-analyzed previously published TCR beta repertoires from 650 to 750 donors and added high-resolution HLA genotyping. The T cell repertoires of several hundred subjects were profiled by immunosequencing and related to cytomegalovirus serostatus. The number of donors typed differed by locus, with about 629-640 for A, B, C, DRB1 and DQB1, more than 500 for DQA1, approximately 580 for DPA1, and some 450 for DPB1. Donor age, sex, ethnicity and CMV serostatus were compiled alongside the repertoire data. Along with the 666-subject first cohort, a separate validation cohort of around 120 different subjects was used.

In total, fewer than 750 healthy bone marrow donors made up the cohort. Cohort members were all nominally healthy when sampled, although unrecorded immune exposures were likely present. The donor tested CMV seropositive, placing the donor among the 289 seropositive members of the cohort. Every donor gave a peripheral blood sample, and the peripheral blood mononuclear cells from that sample were used for TCR beta sequencing. Genomic DNA extraction from the blood cell samples was performed with the Qiagen DNeasy Blood Extraction Kit. Libraries were made using the immunoSEQ multiplex PCR assay. For the multiplex PCR, a mixture combining 60 forward primers for TCR Vbeta segments and 13 reverse primers for TCR Jbeta segments was used. The CDR3 region of rearranged TCR beta genes was amplified from genomic DNA with a multiplex PCR assay. The amplified TCR beta libraries were sequenced on the Illumina HiSeq System as 87-base-pair reads. The study's own analysis went as follows. Across the 670 or so repertoires, a later analysis counted approximately 75 million unique TCR beta chains, roughly 11 million of which were shared by at least two donors. To remove PCR and sequencing errors, raw reads were error-corrected and collapsed into unique sequences using a nearest-neighbor algorithm that merged closely related sequences. To assign V, D and J gene segments, CDR3 sequences were aligned to IMGT reference sequences. For a sequence to be retained, at least a six-nucleotide match to both a V gene segment and a J gene segment was required. A rearrangement was called productive if the CDR3 had no stop codons and remained in frame with V and J, and every other rearrangement was called non-productive. Following IMGT convention, CDR3 was defined as the stretch from the second conserved V-encoded cysteine to the conserved J-encoded phenylalanine. The earlier analysis of some 540 of the donors excluded any sequence lacking an unambiguous match to a single V gene segment. In an earlier analysis of approximately 500 of the donors, a V segment was called functional when productive rearrangements were above 56.7%, and segregating when the standard deviation between donors exceeded 5%. A statistical classification framework was built to diagnose cytomegalovirus status from the catalog of TCR beta chain sequences. In a later analysis, TCR nucleotide sequences were compared against IMGT/GENE-DB human TR gene sequences so that V and J genes could be assigned. The TCRdist pipeline was used in a later analysis to assign CDR3 sequences and most-parsimonious VDJ recombination scenarios. In a later analysis, each TCR beta chain was defined by its CDR3 amino acid sequence together with its V-gene family, and reads lacking a unique V-gene family were excluded. To address suspected cross-contamination and a sequencing artifact, a later analysis removed a few hundred highly shared, low-generation-probability nucleotide sequences. In a later analysis, a clonal expansion index for each public chain was calculated from normalized within-repertoire ranks of inferred template counts. In a later analysis, generation probabilities were computed using a VDJ recombination model fitted to out-of-frame rearrangements, and the results were checked against IGoR. Hypergeometric tests were used in a later analysis to score TCR-TCR, TCR-HLA and TCR-CMV co-occurrence, with a repertoire-size bias correction applied to the TCR pairs. To estimate false discovery rates, a later analysis permuted the HLA or CMV assignments 20 times. In a later analysis, co-occurring TCRs were grouped using DBSCAN, with TCRdist sequence similarity added in when clustering inside HLA-allele-positive subsets. Repertoires with fewer than 30,000 or more than 120,000 public chains were left out of co-occurrence clustering, as were about 5 repertoires with anomalous nucleotide sharing. Sourced from immuneACCESS, this table was stored by TCRdb with only in-frame sequences that have V and J called. A share of the clones is absent; for the studies checked, an unresolved V gene accounts for under half, and the remainder has no known explanation. Clone size and V and J calls were adopted from that table, with D and trimming inferred from the DNA. Present in this sample are under 200,000 clones, more than 75% of which were seen just once. About 2.4% of the sample comes from the top ten.

The CDR3 has 14 amino acids, counting the end cysteine and phenylalanine. Here the CDR3 DNA is all that survives: 42 bases in frame from base 1. Trimming removed 2 bases from V and 2 bases from J, leaving 10 bases between the germline ends. CDR1 and CDR2 (SGHRS, YFSETQ) derive from the germline V gene. General conclusions and limits of the study: In a later genetic analysis, a missense DCLRE1C variant was associated with V-gene and J-gene trimming of TCR beta chains, and the association was replicated in an independent cohort. Roughly uniform sequencing depth across donors was assumed in presence/absence analyses, although this assumption may not hold. When HLA alleles, especially DR and DQ, strongly co-occurred, TCR associations were difficult to assign to individual alleles. The study gave a list of 150 to 200 TCR beta chains associated with cytomegalovirus. It was suggested by the authors that the approach could potentially be generalized to other disease states and immunological phenotypes. A later analysis found that TCR association rates varied across HLA loci, with DRB1 alleles showing the most associated TCRs and HLA-C alleles the fewest. Several of the top co-occurrence clusters appeared to be linked to parvovirus B19, influenza, CMV and Epstein-Barr virus, according to a later analysis. The only immune exposure information available for the cohort was CMV serostatus. A group of highly shared sequence variants was considered likely to be a technical artifact of the sequencing pipeline. In a later analysis, HLA-associated TCR beta chains were found to be more clonally expanded and to have lower generation probabilities than equally common non-associated chains. Correlated functional status among segregating V segments might be attributable to linkage disequilibrium, but an unknown experimental factor could not be ruled out. In vitro tests confirmed that a few of the cytomegalovirus-associated TCR beta chains recognize cytomegalovirus antigens. A further reported finding was that TCR beta sequences accurately predicted the HLA-A and HLA-B alleles for most subjects in the first cohort. The classifier was reported to diagnose cytomegalovirus status with high specificity and sensitivity in both the original cohort and the validation cohort. In a later analysis, around 17,000 TCR beta sequences were associated with specific HLA alleles at a false discovery rate of 0.05. Most TCR sequences were observed very rarely across donors, whereas some public TCRs were present in many individuals. A later analysis found that most CMV-associated TCR beta chains appeared HLA-restricted, with HLA associations seemingly driven largely by CMV exposure. Only TCR beta chains were sequenced in this cohort, and the absence of alpha or paired-chain data limited detectable features. In an earlier analysis of about 550 of the donors, most TCR beta V segments were observed in productive rearrangements about 87% or about 30% of the time, broadly matching IMGT annotations. Because the 87-base-pair reads could not distinguish some IMGT-functional V segments, including TRBV6-2 and TRBV6-3, those segments were excluded. Because HLA typing was missing for some donors at each locus, association tests included only the typed subset. The earlier analysis of some 560 of the donors excluded around 17 rarely observed V segments, including chromosome 9 orphons, because counts were too low. According to a later genetic analysis, donors in an Asian-associated ancestry cluster had fewer N-insertions in productive TCRs than the roughly 700-donor mean.

The receptor was derived from a woman aged 45-65 years in good health and CMV-seropositive. Sequencing was performed on PBMCs. The rearranged chain carries TRBV5-1 and TRBJ2-5; tentative D gene TRBD2, with 5 bases matching. The DNA sequence follows: TGCGCCAGCAGCTTTTCCGGAGGTCAAGAGACCCAGTACTTC. Translation gives CASSFSGGQETQYF.